The 4 T cell receptor beta chains below come from one sample, sequenced in a study of breast tumors, draining lymph nodes, adjacent tissues. TCRdb redid the calling of the multiplex PCR reads with MiXCR, one entry per CDR3 protein. Of under 150,000 distinct CDR3 sequences listed, over 20% are singletons. Samples came from axillary lymph nodes draining the breast cancer. The sequenced material came from axillary lymph node tissue. All receptors come from a female donor with breast cancer. Some clones in this sample may be carry-over from other donors' samples.

This chain connects TRBV5-4 to TRBJ2-3, with 14 bases that match TRBD2. This CDR3 spans 16 amino acids. Per germline, CDR1 SGHNT and CDR2 YYREEE (reference sequence). The J segment lost 4 bases and the V segment lost 0 bases, leaving 1 base of the junction unmatched. CDR3 sequence reads: CASSLAGLAGADTQYF. CDR3 bases: TGTGCCAGCAGCTTGGCGGGACTAGCGGGAGCAGATACGCAGTATTTT. Variable domain in full (rest from reference TRBV5-4 and TRBJ2-3): ETGVTQSPTHLIKTRGQQVTLRCSSQSGHNTVSWYQQALGQGPQFIFQYYREEENGRGNFPPRFSGLQFPNYSSELNVNALELDDSALYLCASSLAGLAGADTQYFGPGTRLTVL.

As regards this clonotype: Just one base apart from a much larger clone, this may be a read error. The chain uses TRBV18 and TRBJ2-3, with 7 bases fitting TRBD1. Germline V lookup: CDR1 KGHSH, CDR2 LQKENI. This CDR3 region has 14 residues. After removal of 5 bases from V and 9 bases from J, the junction contained 11 bases not matched to a gene. CDR3 nucleotide sequence: TGTGCCAGCTCAACTTTTAGACAGGGAGACACGCAGTATTTT. Translating it yields CASSTFRQGDTQYF.

A note on this clonotype: A read error may be the cause here, since a much bigger clone is one base away. The rearrangement uses TRBV28 and TRBJ2-7; D possibly corresponds to TRBD1 (5 bases). This CDR3 region has 15 residues. The germline CDR1 and CDR2 sequences are MDHEN and SYDVKM. The V and J ends lost 4 bases and 2 bases respectively, with 15 bases between them. The CDR3 nucleotides are TGTGCCAGCAGTTCTAGGACAATCAGCGCCTACGAGCAGTACTTC. It is translated as CASSSRTISAYEQYF.

In regard to this clonotype: This clone may be a read error of a much larger clone one base away. The chain uses TRBV19 and TRBJ1-2; 10 nucleotides line up with TRBD1. V dropped 4 bases and J dropped 6; count of bases not matched to a gene: 8. The CDR3 has 15 residues. Germline V gene lookup returns CDR1 LNHDA and CDR2 SQIVND (reference sequence). As DNA, the CDR3 is TGTGCCAGTAGTACAGGGGACAGGGGAGGGGATGGCTACACCTTC. Its translation is CASSTGDRGGDGYTF. The variable domain in full, with the rest retrieved from reference TRBV19 and TRBJ1-2, is DGGITQSPKYLFRKEGQNVTLSCEQNLNHDAMYWYRQDPGQGLRLIYYSQIVNDFQKGDIAEGYSVSREKKESFPLTVTSAQKNPTAFYLCASSTGDRGGDGYTFGSGTRLTVV.